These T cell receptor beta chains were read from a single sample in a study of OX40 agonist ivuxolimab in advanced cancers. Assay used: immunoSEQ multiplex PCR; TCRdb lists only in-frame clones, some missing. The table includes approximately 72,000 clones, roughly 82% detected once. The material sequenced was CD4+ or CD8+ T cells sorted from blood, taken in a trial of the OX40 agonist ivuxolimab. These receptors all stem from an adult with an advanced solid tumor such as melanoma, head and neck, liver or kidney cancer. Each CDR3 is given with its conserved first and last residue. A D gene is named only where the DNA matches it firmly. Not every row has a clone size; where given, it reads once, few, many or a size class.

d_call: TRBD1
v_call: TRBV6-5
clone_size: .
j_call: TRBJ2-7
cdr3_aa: CASSSRQGGYYEQYF
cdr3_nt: TGTGCCAGCAGTTCGAGACAGGGGGGATACTACGAGCAGTACTTC

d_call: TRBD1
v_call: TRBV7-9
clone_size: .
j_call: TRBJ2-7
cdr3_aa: CASSLDDRGVPYEQYF
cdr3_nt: TGTGCCAGCAGCTTAGACGACAGGGGTGTTCCCTACGAGCAGTACTTC

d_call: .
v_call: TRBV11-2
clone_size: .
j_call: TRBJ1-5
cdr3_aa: CASSLEPTGRFVGNQPQHF
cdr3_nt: TGTGCCAGCAGCTTAGAACCGACAGGCCGCTTCGTAGGCAATCAGCCCCAGCATTTT

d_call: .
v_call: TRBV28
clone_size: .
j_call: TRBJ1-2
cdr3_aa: CASSLEPGAYGYTF
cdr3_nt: TGTGCCAGCAGTTTAGAGCCGGGCGCCTATGGCTACACCTTC

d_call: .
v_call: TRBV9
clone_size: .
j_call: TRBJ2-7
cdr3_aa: CASSVGSRAYEQYF
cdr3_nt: TGTGCCAGCAGCGTAGGTAGTAGGGCCTACGAGCAGTACTTC

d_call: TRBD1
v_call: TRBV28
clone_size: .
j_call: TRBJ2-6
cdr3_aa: CASRLEQGAGANVLTF
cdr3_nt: TGTGCCAGCAGGCTAGAACAGGGGGCTGGGGCCAACGTCCTGACTTTC

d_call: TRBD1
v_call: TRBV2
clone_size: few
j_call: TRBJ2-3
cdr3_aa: CASSGGTGAADTQYF
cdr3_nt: TGTGCCAGCAGTGGAGGGACAGGGGCAGCAGATACGCAGTATTTT

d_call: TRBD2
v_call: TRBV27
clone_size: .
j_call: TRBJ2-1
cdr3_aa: CASSFSGRAFYNEQFF
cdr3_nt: TGTGCCAGCAGTTTCAGCGGGAGGGCCTTCTACAATGAGCAGTTCTTC

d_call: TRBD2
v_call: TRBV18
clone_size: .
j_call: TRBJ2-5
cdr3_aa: CASSTGLAGGETQYF
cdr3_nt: TGTGCCAGCTCAACGGGACTAGCGGGCGGCGAGACCCAGTACTTC

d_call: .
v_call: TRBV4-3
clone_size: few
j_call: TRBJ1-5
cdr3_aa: CASSQDPGGGQPQHF
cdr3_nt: TGCGCCAGCAGCCAAGATCCGGGGGGCGGCCAGCCCCAGCATTTT

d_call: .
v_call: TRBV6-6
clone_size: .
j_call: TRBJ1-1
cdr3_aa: CASRPAGVGTEAFF
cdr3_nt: TGTGCCAGCAGGCCCGCGGGGGTAGGGACTGAAGCTTTCTTT

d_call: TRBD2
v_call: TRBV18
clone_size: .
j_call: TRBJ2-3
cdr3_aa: CASSPPVRENRGTQYF
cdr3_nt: TGTGCCAGCTCCCCCCCCGTGCGGGAGAATCGGGGTACGCAGTATTTT

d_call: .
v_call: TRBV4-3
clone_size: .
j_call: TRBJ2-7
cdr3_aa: CASSQGMLGVGDSYEQYF
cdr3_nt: TGCGCCAGCAGCCAAGGGATGCTCGGGGTAGGGGATAGTTACGAGCAGTACTTC

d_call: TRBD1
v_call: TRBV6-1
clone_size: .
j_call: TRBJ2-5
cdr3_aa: CASRETGEETQYF
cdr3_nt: TGTGCCAGCAGGGAGACAGGGGAAGAGACCCAGTACTTC

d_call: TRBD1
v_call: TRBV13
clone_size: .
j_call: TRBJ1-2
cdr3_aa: CASSRQGGYGHTF
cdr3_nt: TGTGCCAGCAGCCGACAGGGTGGGTATGGCCACACCTTC

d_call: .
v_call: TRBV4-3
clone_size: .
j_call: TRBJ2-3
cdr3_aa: CASSLSGTDTQYF
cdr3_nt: TGCGCCAGCAGCCTGAGCGGCACAGATACGCAGTATTTT

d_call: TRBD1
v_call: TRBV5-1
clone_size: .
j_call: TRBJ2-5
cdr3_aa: CASSLRGQGGETQYF
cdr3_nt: TGCGCCAGCAGCTTGCGGGGACAGGGGGGTGAGACCCAGTACTTC

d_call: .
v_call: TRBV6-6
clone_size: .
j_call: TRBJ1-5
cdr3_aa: CASSFGGVTNQPQHF
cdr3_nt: TGTGCCAGCAGTTTCGGGGGGGTCACGAATCAGCCCCAGCATTTT

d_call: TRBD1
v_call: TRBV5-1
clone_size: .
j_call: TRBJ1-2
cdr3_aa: CASSLALRTGGNGYTF
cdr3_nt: TGCGCCAGCAGCTTGGCCCTTAGGACAGGGGGTAACGGCTACACCTTC

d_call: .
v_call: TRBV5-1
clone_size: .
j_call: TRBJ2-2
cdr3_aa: CASRRDPLGPGELFF
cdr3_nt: TGCGCCAGCAGACGGGACCCCCTGGGGCCCGGGGAGCTGTTTTTT

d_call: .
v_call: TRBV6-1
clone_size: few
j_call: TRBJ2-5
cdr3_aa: CASSGGGLAETQYF
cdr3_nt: TGTGCCAGCAGTGGCGGAGGACTCGCGGAGACCCAGTACTTC

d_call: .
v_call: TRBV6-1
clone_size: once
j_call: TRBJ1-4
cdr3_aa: CASNQGLYEKLFF
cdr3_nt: TGTGCCAGCAACCAGGGGCTTTACGAAAAACTGTTTTTT